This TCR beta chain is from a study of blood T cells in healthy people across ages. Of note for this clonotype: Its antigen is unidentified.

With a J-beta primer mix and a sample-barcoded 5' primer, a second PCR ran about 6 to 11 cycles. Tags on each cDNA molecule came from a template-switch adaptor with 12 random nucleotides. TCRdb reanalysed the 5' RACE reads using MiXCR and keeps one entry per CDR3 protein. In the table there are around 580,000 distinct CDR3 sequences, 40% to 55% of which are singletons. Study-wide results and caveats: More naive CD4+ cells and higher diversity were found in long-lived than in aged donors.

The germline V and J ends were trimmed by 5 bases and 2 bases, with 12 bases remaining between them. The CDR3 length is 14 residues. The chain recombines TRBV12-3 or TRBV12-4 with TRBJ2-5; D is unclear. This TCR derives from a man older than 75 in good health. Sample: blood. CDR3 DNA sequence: TGTGCCAGCAGTCCGCAGTTAAGTCAAGAGACCCAGTACTTC. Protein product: CASSPQLSQETQYF.